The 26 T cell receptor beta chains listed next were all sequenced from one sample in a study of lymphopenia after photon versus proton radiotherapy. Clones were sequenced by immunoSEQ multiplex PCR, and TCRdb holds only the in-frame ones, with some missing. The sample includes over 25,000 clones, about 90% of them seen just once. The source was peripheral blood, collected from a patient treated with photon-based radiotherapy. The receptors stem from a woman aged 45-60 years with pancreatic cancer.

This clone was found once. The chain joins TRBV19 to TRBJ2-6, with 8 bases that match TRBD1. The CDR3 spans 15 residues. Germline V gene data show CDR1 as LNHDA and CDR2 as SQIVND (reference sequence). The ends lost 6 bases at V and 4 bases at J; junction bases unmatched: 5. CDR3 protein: CASSLTGAGANVLTF. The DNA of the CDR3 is TGTGCCAGTAGCCTGACAGGGGCCGGGGCCAACGTCCTGACTTTC.

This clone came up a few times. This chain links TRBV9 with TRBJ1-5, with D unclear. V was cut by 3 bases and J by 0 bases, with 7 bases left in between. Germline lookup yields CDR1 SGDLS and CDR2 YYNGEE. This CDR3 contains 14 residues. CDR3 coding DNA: TGTGCCAGCAGCGGCGGAGATAGCAATCAGCCCCAGCATTTT. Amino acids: CASSGGDSNQPQHF.

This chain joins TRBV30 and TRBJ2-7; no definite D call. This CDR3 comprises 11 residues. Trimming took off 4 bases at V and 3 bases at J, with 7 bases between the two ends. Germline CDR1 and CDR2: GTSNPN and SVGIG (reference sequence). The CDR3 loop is CAWTGDYEQYF. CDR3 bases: TGTGCCTGGACAGGTGACTACGAGCAGTACTTC.

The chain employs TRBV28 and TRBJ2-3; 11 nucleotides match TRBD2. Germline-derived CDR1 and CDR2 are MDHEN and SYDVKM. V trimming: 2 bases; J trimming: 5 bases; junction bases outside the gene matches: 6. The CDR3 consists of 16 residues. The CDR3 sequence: CASSLVLAGVVDTQYF. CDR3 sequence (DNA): TGTGCCAGCAGTTTAGTACTAGCGGGAGTGGTAGATACGCAGTATTTT.

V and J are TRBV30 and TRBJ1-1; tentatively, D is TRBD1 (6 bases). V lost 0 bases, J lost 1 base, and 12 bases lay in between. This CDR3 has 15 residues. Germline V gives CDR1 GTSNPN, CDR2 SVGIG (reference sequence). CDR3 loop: CAWSVRGARNTEAFF. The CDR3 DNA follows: TGTGCCTGGAGTGTACGGGGGGCGCGGAACACTGAAGCTTTCTTT.

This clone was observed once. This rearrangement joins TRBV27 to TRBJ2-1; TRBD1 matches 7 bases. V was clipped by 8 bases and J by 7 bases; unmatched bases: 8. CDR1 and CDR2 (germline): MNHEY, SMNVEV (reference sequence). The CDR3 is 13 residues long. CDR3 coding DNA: TGTGCCAGCGGGATTGGGACAGTTAATGAGCAGTTCTTC. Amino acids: CASGIGTVNEQFF.

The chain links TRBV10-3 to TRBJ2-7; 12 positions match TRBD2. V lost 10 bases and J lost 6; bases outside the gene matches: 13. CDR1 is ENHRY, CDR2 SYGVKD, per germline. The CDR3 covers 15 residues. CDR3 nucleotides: TGTGCCACCCGGGGGACTAGCGGGTGGGCCCCCGAGCAGTACTTC. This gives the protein CATRGTSGWAPEQYF.

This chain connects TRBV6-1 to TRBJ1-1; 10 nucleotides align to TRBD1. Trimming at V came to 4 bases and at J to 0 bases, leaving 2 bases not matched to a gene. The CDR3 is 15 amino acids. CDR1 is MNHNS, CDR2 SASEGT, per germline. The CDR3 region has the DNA TGTGCCAGCAGTGCGACAGGGGGCGTGAACACTGAAGCTTTCTTT. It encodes CASSATGGVNTEAFF.

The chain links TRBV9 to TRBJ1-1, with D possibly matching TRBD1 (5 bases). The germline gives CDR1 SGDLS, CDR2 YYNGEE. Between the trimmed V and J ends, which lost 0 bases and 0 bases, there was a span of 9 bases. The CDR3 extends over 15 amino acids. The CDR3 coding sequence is TGTGCCAGCAGCGTAGGGGCAGGGATGAACACTGAAGCTTTCTTT. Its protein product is CASSVGAGMNTEAFF.

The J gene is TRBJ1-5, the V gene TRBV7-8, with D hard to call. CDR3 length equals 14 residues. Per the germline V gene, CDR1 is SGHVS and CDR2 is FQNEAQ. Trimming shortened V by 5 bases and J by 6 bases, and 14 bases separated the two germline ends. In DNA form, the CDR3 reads TGTGCCAGCAGCACAAAGACCCGGGTTCAGCCCCAGCATTTT. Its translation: CASSTKTRVQPQHF.

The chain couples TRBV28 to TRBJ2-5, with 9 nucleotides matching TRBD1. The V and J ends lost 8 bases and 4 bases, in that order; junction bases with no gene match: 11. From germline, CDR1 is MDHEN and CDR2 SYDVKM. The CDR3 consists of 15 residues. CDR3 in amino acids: CASVPPQGAGETQYF. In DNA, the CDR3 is TGTGCCAGCGTCCCCCCACAGGGGGCAGGAGAGACCCAGTACTTC.

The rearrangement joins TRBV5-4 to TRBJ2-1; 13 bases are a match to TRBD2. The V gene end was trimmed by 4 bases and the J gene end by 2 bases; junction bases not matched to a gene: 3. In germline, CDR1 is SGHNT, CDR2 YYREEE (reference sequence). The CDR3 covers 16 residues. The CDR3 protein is CASSRGTSGTYNEQFF. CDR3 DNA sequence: TGTGCCAGCAGCCGAGGGACTAGCGGGACCTACAATGAGCAGTTCTTC.

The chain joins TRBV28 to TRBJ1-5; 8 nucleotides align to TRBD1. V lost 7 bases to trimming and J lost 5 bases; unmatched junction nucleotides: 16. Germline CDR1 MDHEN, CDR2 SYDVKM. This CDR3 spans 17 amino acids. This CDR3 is CASTSIIGQGAHQPQHF. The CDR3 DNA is TGTGCCAGCACCTCCATTATTGGGCAGGGGGCACATCAGCCCCAGCATTTT.

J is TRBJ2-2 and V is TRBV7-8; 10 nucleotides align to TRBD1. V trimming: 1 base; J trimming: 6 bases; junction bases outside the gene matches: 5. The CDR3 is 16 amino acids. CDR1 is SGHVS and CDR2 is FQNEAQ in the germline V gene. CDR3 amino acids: CASSLVGTGVAGELFF. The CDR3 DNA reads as TGTGCCAGCAGCTTAGTGGGGACAGGGGTCGCCGGGGAGCTGTTTTTT.

Here the CDR3 DNA reads TGCGCCAGCAGCTTGGCCTTACTAAACACTGAAGCTTTCTTT. It codes for CASSLALLNTEAFF. The V gene is TRBV5-1, the J gene TRBJ1-1, with D unclear. V was clipped by 0 bases and J by 2 bases, with 8 bases between them. The germline CDR1 and CDR2 sequences are SGHRS and YFSETQ. This CDR3 has 14 residues.

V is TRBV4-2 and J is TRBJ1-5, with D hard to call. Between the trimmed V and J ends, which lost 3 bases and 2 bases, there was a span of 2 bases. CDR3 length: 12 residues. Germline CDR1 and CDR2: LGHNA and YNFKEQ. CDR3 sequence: CASSQGNQPQHF. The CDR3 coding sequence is TGTGCCAGCAGCCAGGGCAATCAGCCCCAGCATTTT.

CDR3 coding DNA: TGCGCCAGCAGCCAAGTTTTTAGGATGGCGAGCAATCAGCCCCAGCATTTT. This encodes CASSQVFRMASNQPQHF. The J gene is TRBJ1-5, the V gene TRBV4-1, with D uncertain. The CDR3 covers 17 residues. V lost 1 base and J 1 base, leaving 14 bases between the germline ends. Germline V gene data show CDR1 as MGHRA and CDR2 as YSYEKL.

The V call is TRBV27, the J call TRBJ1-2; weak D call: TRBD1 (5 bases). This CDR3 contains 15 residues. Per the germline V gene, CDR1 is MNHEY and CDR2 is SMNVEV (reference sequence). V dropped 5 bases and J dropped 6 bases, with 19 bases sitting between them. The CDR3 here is CASSPPGLRGDGYTF. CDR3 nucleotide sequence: TGTGCCAGCAGTCCCCCCGGACTTCGAGGGGATGGCTACACCTTC.

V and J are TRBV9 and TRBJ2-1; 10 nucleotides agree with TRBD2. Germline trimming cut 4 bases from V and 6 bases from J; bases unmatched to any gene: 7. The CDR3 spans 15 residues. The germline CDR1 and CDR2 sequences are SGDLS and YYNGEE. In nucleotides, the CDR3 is TGTGCCAGCAGCCGAGCGGGAGGGCCTTTCAATGAGCAGTTCTTC. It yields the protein CASSRAGGPFNEQFF.

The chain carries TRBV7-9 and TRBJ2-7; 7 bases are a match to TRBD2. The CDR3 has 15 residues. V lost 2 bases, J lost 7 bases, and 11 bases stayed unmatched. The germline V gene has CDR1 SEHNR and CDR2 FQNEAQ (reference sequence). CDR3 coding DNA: TGTGCCAGCAGCTTACCGACGGGCCTCGGGGGGGAGCAGTACTTC. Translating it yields CASSLPTGLGGEQYF.

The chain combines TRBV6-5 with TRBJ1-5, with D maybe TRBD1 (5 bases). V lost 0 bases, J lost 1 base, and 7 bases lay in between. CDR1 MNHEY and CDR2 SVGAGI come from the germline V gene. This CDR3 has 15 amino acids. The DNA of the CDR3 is TGTGCCAGCAGTTACTCAGGGGAGAGCAATCAGCCCCAGCATTTT. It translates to CASSYSGESNQPQHF.

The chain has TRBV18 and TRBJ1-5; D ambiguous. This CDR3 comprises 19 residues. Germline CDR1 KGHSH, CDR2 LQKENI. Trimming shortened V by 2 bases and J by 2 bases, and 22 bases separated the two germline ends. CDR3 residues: CASSPNPTGWASGNQPQHF. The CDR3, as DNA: TGTGCCAGCTCACCAAACCCCACCGGGTGGGCTTCGGGCAATCAGCCCCAGCATTTT.

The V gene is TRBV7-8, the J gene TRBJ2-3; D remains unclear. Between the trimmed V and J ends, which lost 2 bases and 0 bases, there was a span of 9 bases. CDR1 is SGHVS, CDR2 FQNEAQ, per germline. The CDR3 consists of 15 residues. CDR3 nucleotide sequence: TGTGCCAGCAGCTTAAGAGCCACTAGCACAGATACGCAGTATTTT. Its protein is CASSLRATSTDTQYF. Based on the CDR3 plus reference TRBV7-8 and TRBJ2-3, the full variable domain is GAGVSQSPRYKVAKRGQDVALRCDPISGHVSLFWYQQALGQGPEFLTYFQNEAQLDKSGLPSDRFFAERPEGSVSTLKIQRTQQEDSAVYLCASSLRATSTDTQYFGPGTRLTVL.

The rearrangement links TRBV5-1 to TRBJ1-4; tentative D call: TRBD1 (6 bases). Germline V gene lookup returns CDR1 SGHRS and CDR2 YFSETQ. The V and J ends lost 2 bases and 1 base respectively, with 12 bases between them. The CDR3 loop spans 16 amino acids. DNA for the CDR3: TGCGCCAGCAGCTTCAACGTACAGGGAACTAATGAAAAACTGTTTTTT. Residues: CASSFNVQGTNEKLFF.

Here the CDR3 reads CASSPRDRASAQYF. The CDR3 nucleotides are TGTGCCAGCAGCCCGAGGGACAGGGCTTCGGCCCAGTACTTC. V usage is TRBV9 and J usage is TRBJ2-5; TRBD1 matches at 9 bases. The germline CDR1 and CDR2 sequences are SGDLS and YYNGEE. This CDR3 is 14 amino acids long. V lost 4 bases, J lost 9 bases, and 10 bases stayed unmatched. Together with reference TRBV9 and TRBJ2-5, the CDR3 gives the full variable domain: DSGVTQTPKHLITATGQRVTLRCSPRSGDLSVYWYQQSLDQGLQFLIQYYNGEERAKGNILERFSAQQFPDLHSELNLSSLELGDSALYFCASSPRDRASAQYFGPGTRLLVL.

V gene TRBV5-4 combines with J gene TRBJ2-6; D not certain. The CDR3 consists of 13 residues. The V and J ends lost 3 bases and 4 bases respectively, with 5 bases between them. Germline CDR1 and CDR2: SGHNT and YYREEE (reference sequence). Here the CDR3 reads CASSSEGANVLTF. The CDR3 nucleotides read TGTGCCAGCAGCTCCGAAGGGGCCAACGTCCTGACTTTC.